A single sample is the source of the 23 T cell receptor beta chains below, sequenced in a study of cytomegalovirus exposure and HLA in healthy donors. Sequenced by immunoSEQ multiplex PCR; TCRdb stores in-frame clones only, minus some. The profile shows over 150,000 clones, about 90% of them singletons. The sequencing input was PBMCs. The receptors stem from a man in his late teens or twenties in good health and CMV-seropositive.

The chain is built from TRBV27 and TRBJ2-7; TRBD2 aligns across 11 bases. In germline, CDR1 is MNHEY, CDR2 SMNVEV (reference sequence). CDR3 length equals 16 residues. With 4 bases clipped from V and 0 bases from J, the junction kept 5 bases outside the gene matches. CDR3 residues: CASSSLAGGSSYEQYF. The CDR3 DNA is TGTGCCAGCAGTTCGCTAGCGGGAGGAAGCTCCTACGAGCAGTACTTC.

The chain joins TRBV11-2 to TRBJ2-1; 7 bases match TRBD2. CDR3 length: 17 amino acids. The germline V gene has CDR1 SGHAT and CDR2 FQNNGV. V shed 5 bases, J shed 0 bases, and the junction held 10 bases outside the gene matches. The CDR3 DNA reads TGTGCCAGCAGCCTCACCCCCGGGACTACCTCCTACAATGAGCAGTTCTTC. Residues: CASSLTPGTTSYNEQFF.

The chain carries TRBV5-1 and TRBJ2-4; TRBD1 matches 7 bases. Germline CDR1 and CDR2: SGHRS and YFSETQ. The CDR3 length is 18 residues. V gave up 0 bases and J gave up 7 bases; unmatched junction bases: 16. CDR3 in DNA: TGCGCCAGCAGCTTGGGACCCGGGGTAGGGGGCGCTGGGAACATTCAGTACTTC. Translating gives CASSLGPGVGGAGNIQYF. Using reference TRBV5-1 and TRBJ2-4 for the parts outside the CDR3, the full variable domain is KAGVTQTPRYLIKTRGQQVTLSCSPISGHRSVSWYQQTPGQGLQFLFEYFSETQRNKGNFPGRFSGRQFSNSRSEMNVSTLELGDSALYLCASSLGPGVGGAGNIQYFGAGTRLSVL.

The gene calls are TRBV19 and TRBJ2-5, with D uncertain. Germline lookup yields CDR1 LNHDA and CDR2 SQIVND (reference sequence). CDR3 length: 14 residues. The V end was cut by 8 bases, the J end by 5 bases, with 18 bases between. In DNA form, the CDR3 reads TGTGCCAGTGCACCCACGATCAGTCAGGAGACCCAGTACTTC. It is translated as CASAPTISQETQYF.

This clone was recorded once. This chain links TRBV5-1 with TRBJ2-7, with 9 bases matching TRBD2. Looked up from germline, CDR1 is SGHRS and CDR2 is YFSETQ. J was trimmed by 3 bases and V by 0 bases; bases with no gene match: 4. The CDR3 has 15 amino acids. The CDR3 nucleotides are TGCGCCAGCAGCTTGGAGGGACTAGCTCTCTACGAGCAGTACTTC. It encodes CASSLEGLALYEQYF.

Remarks on this clone: This CDR3 is also generated by other DNA sequences in the sample. J is TRBJ2-7 and V is TRBV5-1, with 9 positions matching TRBD1. J was trimmed by 4 bases and V by 0 bases; bases with no gene match: 14. The CDR3 is 18 residues long. The germline gives CDR1 SGHRS, CDR2 YFSETQ. CDR3 residues: CASSLGAPPDRGSYEQYF. Written as DNA, the CDR3 is TGCGCCAGCAGCTTGGGCGCCCCACCGGACAGGGGCTCTTACGAGCAGTACTTC.

The gene calls are TRBV6-4 and TRBJ2-3; TRBD2 matches 10 bases. The J segment lost 3 bases and the V segment lost 6 bases, leaving 0 bases of the junction unmatched. The germline V gene encodes CDR1 MRHNA and CDR2 SNTAGT. The CDR3 consists of 13 residues. CDR3 in DNA: TGTGCCAGCAGACTAGCGGGAACAGATACGCAGTATTTT. Residues: CASRLAGTDTQYF.

This rearrangement joins TRBV28 to TRBJ2-7; TRBD2 matches at 11 bases. This CDR3 comprises 13 residues. CDR1 MDHEN and CDR2 SYDVKM come from the germline V gene. V lost 6 bases, J lost 7 bases, and 5 bases stayed unmatched. For the CDR3, the DNA is TGTGCCAGCAGGCTCACTAGCGGGAGAGAGCAGTACTTC. This sequence encodes CASRLTSGREQYF.

With regard to this clone: This specimen includes other DNA sequences encoding the same CDR3. The genes are TRBV5-4 and TRBJ2-3, with 16 positions matching TRBD2. This CDR3 region has 16 residues. V shed 4 bases and J 4 bases; nucleotides not matched to a gene: 3. Germline V gene sequence: CDR1 SGHNT, CDR2 YYREEE (reference sequence). The CDR3 sequence: CASSLGTSGRADTQYF. The CDR3 DNA follows: TGTGCCAGCAGCCTGGGGACTAGCGGGAGGGCAGATACGCAGTATTTT.

This chain joins TRBV5-1 and TRBJ2-3, with TRBD2 identical over 8 bases. V shed 0 bases and J 2 bases; nucleotides not matched to a gene: 8. This CDR3 has 17 amino acids. Germline V lookup: CDR1 SGHRS, CDR2 YFSETQ. DNA for the CDR3: TGCGCCAGCAGCTTGGTGGCTAGCGGGCCAGCCACAGATACGCAGTATTTT. This gives the protein CASSLVASGPATDTQYF.

The CDR3 here is CASSGSAGVIYEQYF. Written as DNA, the CDR3 is TGTGCCAGCAGCGGGTCTGCGGGAGTCATATACGAGCAGTACTTC. J is TRBJ2-7 and V is TRBV11-3; 7 bases map to TRBD2. The trim removed 5 bases at V and 4 bases at J, leaving 11 bases unmatched. This CDR3 has 15 residues. The germline CDR1 and CDR2 sequences are SGHNT and YENEEA.

The chain combines TRBV19 with TRBJ2-5; 9 bases line up with TRBD2. CDR3 length: 14 amino acids. V lost 3 bases, J lost 1 base, and 0 bases stayed unmatched. Germline values: CDR1 LNHDA, CDR2 SQIVND (reference sequence). The CDR3 DNA follows: TGTGCCAGTAGTATGGGACTAGCCCAAGAGACCCAGTACTTC. This encodes CASSMGLAQETQYF.

V and J are TRBV27 and TRBJ2-1; 7 nucleotides line up with TRBD2. CDR1 MNHEY and CDR2 SMNVEV come from the germline V gene (reference sequence). Trimming cost V 2 bases and J 5 bases; bases outside gene matches: 6. The CDR3 has 15 amino acids. The CDR3 sequence: CASSLGAGLNNEQFF. The CDR3 DNA reads as TGTGCCAGCAGTTTAGGAGCGGGACTGAACAATGAGCAGTTCTTC.

The genes are TRBV14 and TRBJ2-7; 13 bases agree with TRBD2. In germline, CDR1 is SGHDN, CDR2 FVKESK. After removal of 4 bases from V and 4 bases from J, the junction contained 7 bases not matched to a gene. This CDR3 spans 16 amino acids. CDR3 amino acids: CASSPLGTSGMYEQYF. The DNA for the CDR3 is TGTGCCAGCAGCCCCCTGGGGACTAGCGGGATGTACGAGCAGTACTTC.

This clone was counted only a few times. The J gene is TRBJ2-2, the V gene TRBV5-1; TRBD2 is a possible D gene (7 bases). Trimming took off 4 bases at V and 6 bases at J, with 16 bases between the two ends. The CDR3 has 15 amino acids. The germline V gene has CDR1 SGHRS and CDR2 YFSETQ. The CDR3 loop is CASSPGRTVSGELFF. CDR3 bases: TGCGCCAGCAGCCCCGGGAGGACAGTCTCCGGGGAGCTGTTTTTT.

In DNA, the CDR3 is TGTGCCAGCAGTCTCCCGCCGGGACAGGGTTCGGCTTTCTTT. Protein sequence: CASSLPPGQGSAFF. This chain joins TRBV6-6 and TRBJ1-1, with 9 nucleotides matching TRBD1. CDR1 and CDR2 from the germline V gene are MNHNY and SVGAGI (reference sequence). This CDR3 spans 14 amino acids. The ends lost 5 bases at V and 11 bases at J; junction bases unmatched: 12.

This clone was observed once. This chain joins TRBV7-2 and TRBJ2-7; tentatively, D is TRBD2 (5 bases). The germline V gene encodes CDR1 SGHTA and CDR2 FQGNSA. The V end was cut by 5 bases, the J end by 2 bases, with 13 bases between. This CDR3 is 14 amino acids long. CDR3 protein: CASSHEGLTYEQYF. In DNA, the CDR3 is TGTGCCAGCAGCCATGAAGGACTGACCTACGAGCAGTACTTC.

The V and J genes are TRBV5-1 and TRBJ2-1; D remains unclear. The V gene lost 0 bases and the J gene lost 8 bases, with 3 bases spanning the gap. Germline V gene data show CDR1 as SGHRS and CDR2 as YFSETQ. The CDR3 totals 11 residues. CDR3 region: CASSLDYEQFF. The CDR3 DNA reads TGCGCCAGCAGCTTGGACTATGAGCAGTTCTTC.

This chain uses TRBV7-9 with TRBJ2-7; 7 positions agree with TRBD1. Germline V CDR1 and CDR2: SEHNR, FQNEAQ (reference sequence). Unmatched junction bases numbered 3, after V lost 1 base and J lost 3 bases. There are 14 residues in the CDR3. The chain's CDR3 is CASSLVRDSYEQYF. For the CDR3, the DNA is TGTGCCAGCAGCTTAGTTCGGGACAGCTACGAGCAGTACTTC. The full variable domain, with the rest looked up from reference TRBV7-9 and TRBJ2-7, is DTGVSQNPRHKITKRGQNVTFRCDPISEHNRLYWYRQTLGQGPEFLTYFQNEAQLEKSRLLSDRFSAERPKGSFSTLEIQRTEQGDSAMYLCASSLVRDSYEQYFGPGTRLTVT.

J is TRBJ2-1 and V is TRBV18, with 9 bases lining up with TRBD2. This CDR3 contains 22 residues. Unmatched junction bases numbered 24, after V lost 6 bases and J lost 0 bases. Germline V gives CDR1 KGHSH, CDR2 LQKENI. CDR3 in amino acids: CASSPDRKFRLADTFSYNEQFF. CDR3 bases: TGTGCCAGCTCGCCAGACAGGAAGTTTAGACTAGCGGACACATTCTCCTACAATGAGCAGTTCTTC.

Notes on this clone: At one of its ends the junction is not consistent with the germline gene, which may arise from a read error. The chain joins TRBV7-7 to TRBJ2-5, with 7 bases aligning to TRBD1. Germline CDR1 SSHAT, CDR2 FNYEAQ (reference sequence). This CDR3 region has 15 residues. CDR3: CASSINRGRQETQYF. DNA for the CDR3: TGTGCTAGCAGCATAAACAGGGGAAGGCAGGAGACCCAGTACTTC.

This chain joins TRBV6-1 and TRBJ2-2; D not certain. The V gene's germline CDR1 is MNHNS and CDR2 SASEGT. CDR3 length: 12 residues. The ends were cut back, 3 bases at V and 7 bases at J, with 6 bases in the middle. Here the CDR3 DNA reads TGTGCCAGCAGTGAGAGCCGCGGGGAGCTGTTTTTT. It translates to CASSESRGELFF.

The CDR3 here is CASGRAGLGSYNEQFF. The CDR3 bases are TGTGCCAGCGGCCGCGCAGGTTTGGGTTCCTACAATGAGCAGTTCTTC. The J gene is TRBJ2-1, the V gene TRBV27, with unresolved D. Between the trimmed V and J ends, which lost 8 bases and 1 base, there was a span of 18 bases. From germline, CDR1 is MNHEY and CDR2 SMNVEV (reference sequence). The CDR3 is 16 residues long.